The rows below give T cell receptor beta chains drawn from one sample of a study of T cell responses to AZD1222 COVID-19 vaccine. Profiling relied on immunoSEQ multiplex PCR, and the TCRdb table lists in-frame clones only, not all of them. The repertoire consists of about 83,000 clones, with approximately 85% occurring once and the leading ten covering around 3.6%. The sequences come from peripheral blood, collected 28 days after the second AZD1222 dose. These receptors were obtained from an adult who received the AZD1222 COVID-19 vaccine. Each CDR3 is given with its conserved first and last residue. A D gene is named only where the DNA matches it firmly. Clone sizes are given selectively: once, few, many, or a class where the clone is expanded.

d_call,v_call,clone_size,j_call,cdr3_aa,cdr3_nt
NA,TRBV11-2,few,TRBJ1-3,CASSFQGPHSGNTIYF,TGTGCCAGCAGCTTTCAGGGTCCCCACTCTGGAAACACCATATATTTT
NA,TRBV4-2,NA,TRBJ1-1,CASSQGRTLNTEAFF,TGTGCCAGCAGCCAAGGTCGGACGTTGAACACTGAAGCTTTCTTT
NA,TRBV6-5,NA,TRBJ2-3,CASSLRQTDTQYF,TGTGCCAGCAGTTTAAGACAGACAGATACGCAGTATTTT
NA,TRBV21-1,few,TRBJ1-1,CASSKSTGENTEAFF,TGTGCCAGCAGCAAATCTACAGGGGAAAACACTGAAGCTTTCTTT
TRBD1,TRBV30,NA,TRBJ2-1,CAWSGGTGGYNEQFF,TGTGCCTGGAGTGGAGGGACAGGGGGCTACAATGAGCAGTTCTTC
TRBD1,TRBV6-5,NA,TRBJ1-2,CAMGRNRGANYGYTF,TGTGCCATGGGTCGGAACAGGGGAGCTAACTATGGCTACACCTTC
NA,TRBV14,NA,TRBJ1-4,CASSQANGEKLFF,TGTGCCAGCAGCCAAGCCAACGGTGAAAAACTGTTTTTT
TRBD1,TRBV29-1,NA,TRBJ1-3,CSALPPTGFGNTIYF,TGCAGCGCCCTCCCCCCGACAGGGTTTGGAAACACCATATATTTT
TRBD2,TRBV2,NA,TRBJ2-5,CASNRAGGVQETQYF,TGTGCCAGCAACCGCGCGGGGGGCGTTCAAGAGACCCAGTACTTC
NA,TRBV7-2,NA,TRBJ1-1,CASSSSPVYTEAFF,TGTGCCAGCAGCTCGAGCCCCGTCTACACTGAAGCTTTCTTT
NA,TRBV6-2/TRBV6-3,NA,TRBJ2-1,CASSRIAVPRGNEQFF,TGTGCCAGCAGTCGTATAGCGGTCCCCCGGGGGAATGAGCAGTTCTTC
TRBD1,TRBV7-2,NA,TRBJ1-1,CASSFTGGLSLLNTEAFF,TGTGCCAGCAGCTTTACAGGGGGCCTATCTCTATTGAACACTGAAGCTTTCTTT
TRBD2,TRBV9,NA,TRBJ2-1,CASSVGGSNYNEQFF,TGTGCCAGCAGCGTAGGCGGGAGCAACTACAATGAGCAGTTCTTC
NA,TRBV27,NA,TRBJ1-4,CASSLNFDGLPTNEKLFF,TGTGCCAGCAGTCTAAACTTTGACGGCCTCCCAACTAATGAAAAACTGTTTTTT
NA,TRBV29-1,NA,TRBJ1-2,CSAGTLYGYTF,TGCAGCGCCGGGACACTCTATGGCTACACCTTC
NA,TRBV7-2,NA,TRBJ2-7,CASSFGQGGEQYF,TGTGCCAGCAGCTTTGGTCAGGGCGGCGAGCAGTACTTC
TRBD1,TRBV5-1,once,TRBJ1-1,CASSINTGGTEAFF,TGCGCCAGCAGCATCAACACAGGGGGCACTGAAGCTTTCTTT
TRBD1,TRBV2,NA,TRBJ1-2,CASSDAGTGGNYGYTF,TGTGCCAGCAGTGATGCGGGGACAGGGGGCAACTATGGCTACACCTTC
NA,TRBV28,few,TRBJ1-4,CASSFEGGRIEKLFF,TGTGCCAGCAGTTTTGAAGGGGGGCGCATTGAAAAACTGTTTTTT
TRBD1,TRBV27,NA,TRBJ1-4,CASRYHRDSNEKLFF,TGTGCCAGCAGGTACCACCGGGACAGTAATGAAAAACTGTTTTTT
NA,TRBV30,NA,TRBJ1-3,CAWSVPENSGNTIYF,TGTGCCTGGAGTGTACCCGAAAACTCTGGAAACACCATATATTTT
TRBD1,TRBV2,once,TRBJ1-6,CASSPRTGDGSPLHF,TGTGCCAGCAGTCCCCGGACAGGGGACGGTTCACCCCTCCACTTT
NA,TRBV5-1,NA,TRBJ1-1,CASSLGEVVNTEAFF,TGCGCCAGCAGCTTGGGGGAGGTGGTGAACACTGAAGCTTTCTTT
TRBD2,TRBV6-5,NA,TRBJ2-3,CATGTSGGADTQYF,TGTGCCACCGGGACTAGCGGGGGCGCAGATACGCAGTATTTT
NA,TRBV4-1,NA,TRBJ1-1,CASSQDRNTEAFF,TGCGCCAGCAGCCAAGATCGGAACACTGAAGCTTTCTTT
NA,TRBV6-1,NA,TRBJ2-1,CASSEAVKQFF,TGTGCCAGCAGTGAGGCTGTTAAGCAGTTCTTC
NA,TRBV7-2,NA,TRBJ2-7,CASSSPTDFYEQYF,TGTGCCAGCAGCTCACCGACAGATTTCTACGAGCAGTACTTC
NA,TRBV5-8,NA,TRBJ1-1,CASSSYRGPHMNTEAFF,TGTGCCAGCAGCTCATATCGGGGGCCCCACATGAACACTGAAGCTTTCTTT
NA,TRBV15,NA,TRBJ2-5,CATSRDYPRVGETQYF,TGTGCCACCAGCAGAGATTATCCTCGAGTCGGAGAGACCCAGTACTTC
TRBD1,TRBV27,NA,TRBJ2-3,CASSLLGQDTQYF,TGTGCCAGCAGTTTATTGGGACAGGATACGCAGTATTTT
NA,TRBV25-1,NA,TRBJ1-2,CASSDVKTYYGYTF,TGTGCCAGCAGTGACGTTAAAACATACTATGGCTACACCTTC
NA,TRBV12-3/TRBV12-4,NA,TRBJ2-1,CASSFPYNEQFF,TGTGCCAGCAGTTTCCCATACAATGAGCAGTTCTTC
NA,TRBV19,NA,TRBJ1-1,CASSIQMGSEAFF,TGTGCCAGTAGTATACAGATGGGTAGTGAAGCTTTCTTT
NA,TRBV4-1,NA,TRBJ1-2,CASSQEGTDSGYTF,TGCGCCAGCAGCCAAGAAGGAACAGACTCAGGCTACACCTTC
NA,TRBV4-1,NA,TRBJ1-2,CASSYSDRRTERTNYGYTF,TGCGCCAGCAGCTACTCCGATCGGAGGACAGAACGGACTAACTATGGCTACACCTTC
TRBD2,TRBV9,NA,TRBJ2-2,CASSVGEGGSSRELFF,TGTGCCAGCAGCGTAGGGGAGGGCGGGAGTAGCCGGGAGCTGTTTTTT
NA,TRBV28,NA,TRBJ2-4,CASERDNHIQYF,TGTGCCAGCGAAAGGGACAACCATATTCAGTACTTC
TRBD1,TRBV20-1,NA,TRBJ1-6,CSASRQGAGVSPLHF,TGCAGTGCTAGTCGGCAGGGGGCTGGAGTGTCACCCCTCCACTTT
NA,TRBV6-1,NA,TRBJ2-2,CASSDFIRGNTGELFF,TGTGCCAGCAGTGATTTTATCAGGGGTAACACCGGGGAGCTGTTTTTT
NA,TRBV11-3,NA,TRBJ2-3,CASSLGVAGTPTDTQYF,TGTGCCAGCAGCTTAGGAGTTGCGGGGACACCCACAGATACGCAGTATTTT
NA,TRBV28,NA,TRBJ2-7,CASSSPAGDRYEQYF,TGTGCCAGCAGTTCCCCCGCGGGAGACAGGTACGAGCAGTACTTC
NA,TRBV15,NA,TRBJ2-1,CATSRGKINEQFF,TGTGCCACCAGCAGAGGCAAAATCAATGAGCAGTTCTTC
NA,TRBV19,NA,TRBJ1-1,CASSKQGSSSGEAFF,TGTGCCAGTAGTAAGCAGGGGTCCTCGTCTGGGGAAGCTTTCTTT
TRBD1,TRBV19,NA,TRBJ1-5,CASSPRQGNYQPQHF,TGTGCCAGTAGTCCCCGACAGGGAAATTATCAGCCCCAGCATTTT
TRBD2,TRBV15,NA,TRBJ2-7,CATSRGRTSGRNEQYF,TGTGCCACCAGCAGAGGGAGAACTAGCGGGAGAAACGAGCAGTACTTC
NA,TRBV28,NA,TRBJ2-3,CASSFFKFGQGTDTQYF,NA
TRBD1,TRBV14,NA,TRBJ1-2,CASSPSGTVNYGYTF,TGTGCCAGCAGCCCTTCCGGGACAGTTAACTATGGCTACACCTTC
NA,TRBV5-1,few,TRBJ2-7,CASSLWGLGRENEQYF,TGCGCCAGCAGCTTGTGGGGTTTGGGCAGGGAAAACGAGCAGTACTTC
TRBD2,TRBV19,NA,TRBJ2-3,CASSGGWTDTQYF,TGTGCCAGTAGCGGGGGGTGGACAGATACGCAGTATTTT
TRBD2,TRBV7-3,NA,TRBJ2-5,CASSLAGGQETQYF,TGTGCCAGCAGCTTAGCGGGGGGGCAGGAGACCCAGTACTTC